These 22 T cell receptor beta chains originate from one sample sequenced in a study of cytomegalovirus exposure and HLA in healthy donors. The primer mix had 60 Vbeta and 13 Jbeta primers. TCRdb keeps only in-frame clones here, not all; method: immunoSEQ multiplex PCR. The table has roughly 170,000 clones, 75% to 85% seen once. The sample consisted of PBMCs. Every receptor here comes from a female donor in good health and CMV-seronegative.

The V and J genes are TRBV4-2 and TRBJ2-1; TRBD2 agrees at 9 bases. Germline CDR1 and CDR2: LGHNA and YNFKEQ. CDR3 length: 17 amino acids. Trimming cost V 0 bases and J 4 bases; bases outside gene matches: 7. The CDR3 sequence: CASSQDVGGLAYNEQFF. The CDR3 bases are TGTGCCAGCAGCCAAGATGTGGGGGGACTAGCTTACAATGAGCAGTTCTTC.

CDR3 bases: TGTGCCAGCAGCCTGGTATGGGGGGGGAGCACAGATACGCAGTATTTT. This translates into CASSLVWGGSTDTQYF. The rearrangement links TRBV11-2 to TRBJ2-3, with TRBD2 matching 7 bases. With 5 bases clipped from V and 0 bases from J, the junction kept 8 bases outside the gene matches. The germline CDR1 and CDR2 sequences are SGHAT and FQNNGV. The CDR3 sequence is 16 residues long. Using reference TRBV11-2 and TRBJ2-3 for the parts outside the CDR3, the full variable domain is EAGVAQSPRYKIIEKRQSVAFWCNPISGHATLYWYQQILGQGPKLLIQFQNNGVVDDSQLPKDRFSAERLKGVDSTLKIQPAKLEDSAVYLCASSLVWGGSTDTQYFGPGTRLTVL.

V usage is TRBV13 and J usage is TRBJ2-1; 7 nucleotides line up with TRBD1. Germline V gene data show CDR1 as PRHDT and CDR2 as FYEKMQ (reference sequence). Trimming cost V 5 bases and J 8 bases; bases outside gene matches: 15. The CDR3 has 16 residues. The CDR3 loop reads CASSKKQGNKGDEQFF. CDR3 DNA sequence: TGTGCCAGCAGCAAAAAACAGGGGAATAAAGGCGATGAGCAGTTCTTC.

This chain links TRBV7-9 with TRBJ2-5; TRBD2 matches 11 bases. CDR3 length equals 16 residues. Germline values: CDR1 SEHNR, CDR2 FQNEAQ (reference sequence). The ends lost 2 bases at V and 2 bases at J; junction bases unmatched: 4. The CDR3 nucleotides read TGTGCCAGCAGCTTAACCGGGACTAGCGGACAAGAGACCCAGTACTTC. This gives the protein CASSLTGTSGQETQYF.

Written as DNA, the CDR3 is TGTGCCAGCAGTGGACAGGGAGTATATGGCTACACCTTC. This codes for CASSGQGVYGYTF. The rearrangement joins TRBV28 to TRBJ1-2; TRBD1 matches 8 bases. This CDR3 region has 13 residues. Germline CDR1 and CDR2: MDHEN and SYDVKM. After removal of 5 bases from V and 5 bases from J, the junction contained 4 bases not matched to a gene.

The chain employs TRBV9 and TRBJ2-2, with a tentative D call TRBD1 (6 bases). V lost 4 bases to trimming and J lost 4 bases, with 8 bases between them. There are 13 residues in the CDR3. CDR1 is SGDLS and CDR2 is YYNGEE in the germline V gene. The CDR3 protein is CASSLQGTGELFF. DNA for the CDR3: TGTGCCAGCAGCCTACAGGGCACCGGGGAGCTGTTTTTT.

The table lists this clone with a few counts. The chain recombines TRBV28 with TRBJ2-7; TRBD2 is a possible D gene (6 bases). Germline lookup yields CDR1 MDHEN and CDR2 SYDVKM. This CDR3 contains 14 residues. V gave up 5 bases and J gave up 1 base, with 12 bases separating them. CDR3 amino acids: CASSLGGDSYEQYF. CDR3 nucleotides: TGTGCCAGCAGTCTCGGCGGGGATTCCTACGAGCAGTACTTC.

This clone appeared a single time. The genes are TRBV7-8 and TRBJ2-1; D ambiguous. CDR3 length: 15 amino acids. Looked up from germline, CDR1 is SGHVS and CDR2 is FQNEAQ. V lost 0 bases, J lost 0 bases, and 6 bases lay in between. CDR3 sequence (DNA): TGTGCCAGCAGCTTAGCGCGATTCTCCTACAATGAGCAGTTCTTC. It is translated as CASSLARFSYNEQFF.

The chain carries TRBV2 and TRBJ2-5, with D tentatively TRBD2 (5 bases). The V end was cut by 4 bases, the J end by 4 bases, with 19 bases between. CDR3 length: 16 amino acids. Germline V lookup: CDR1 SNHLY, CDR2 FYNNEI. The CDR3 DNA reads TGTGCCAGCAGTGTTACAACGGGATCAAGCATAGAGACCCAGTACTTC. Protein product: CASSVTTGSSIETQYF.

The V gene is TRBV11-2, the J gene TRBJ2-7; 7 bases map to TRBD1. V dropped 5 bases and J dropped 6; count of bases not matched to a gene: 10. The germline V gene has CDR1 SGHAT and CDR2 FQNNGV. The CDR3 covers 14 residues. The CDR3 here is CASSQDPDRAEQYF. CDR3 nucleotides: TGTGCCAGCAGCCAAGACCCCGACAGGGCCGAGCAGTACTTC.

J is TRBJ1-6 and V is TRBV30, with D possibly being TRBD1 (5 bases). V shed 2 bases and J shed 0 bases, with 14 bases lying between them. The CDR3 totals 17 residues. Germline loops: CDR1 GTSNPN, CDR2 SVGIG (reference sequence). CDR3 DNA: TGTGCCTGGAGTTGGGAGGGGAAGAGCTCCTATAATTCACCCCTCCACTTT. Its protein product is CAWSWEGKSSYNSPLHF.

This chain joins TRBV18 and TRBJ2-1, with 9 bases aligning to TRBD1. The V gene end was trimmed by 2 bases and the J gene end by 3 bases; junction bases not matched to a gene: 5. Germline-derived CDR1 and CDR2 are KGHSH and LQKENI. The CDR3 is made up of 16 amino acids. CDR3 loop: CASSPEGTGLYNEQFF. The CDR3 nucleotides are TGTGCCAGCTCACCAGAGGGGACAGGGCTCTACAATGAGCAGTTCTTC.

The rearrangement uses TRBV30 and TRBJ1-3; 7 bases match TRBD1. V shed 6 bases, J shed 4 bases, and the junction held 18 bases outside the gene matches. The CDR3 has 17 residues. Germline CDR1 GTSNPN, CDR2 SVGIG (reference sequence). The CDR3 region has the DNA TGTGCCTGCGGATGGTTAAACAGGGGTGTTTTGGGAAACACCATATATTTT. Translated, it gives CACGWLNRGVLGNTIYF.

The J gene is TRBJ1-2, the V gene TRBV2; 9 bases align to TRBD1. With V trimmed by 1 base and J by 0 bases, 9 bases remained unmatched. Germline lookup yields CDR1 SNHLY and CDR2 FYNNEI. The CDR3 is made up of 18 amino acids. CDR3: CASSEDGTGWGANYGYTF. Written as DNA, the CDR3 is TGTGCCAGCAGTGAAGATGGGACAGGGTGGGGTGCTAACTATGGCTACACCTTC.

The chain carries TRBV4-1 and TRBJ1-1, with unresolved D. This CDR3 is built from 14 residues. Germline V gives CDR1 MGHRA, CDR2 YSYEKL. V lost 4 bases and J 3 bases, leaving 12 bases between the germline ends. For the CDR3, the DNA is TGCGCCAGCAGCCGCCCGTGGAGGGACACTGAAGCTTTCTTT. It encodes CASSRPWRDTEAFF.

This clone has only a few counts. The chain recombines TRBV9 with TRBJ1-3, with 8 nucleotides matching TRBD1. The length of the CDR3 is 17 residues. The J segment lost 2 bases and the V segment lost 4 bases, leaving 11 bases of the junction unmatched. Germline V lookup: CDR1 SGDLS, CDR2 YYNGEE. The CDR3 DNA sequence: TGTGCCAGCAGCTCTCGGACAGGGAGCTCTGCTGGAAACACCATATATTTT. It codes for CASSSRTGSSAGNTIYF. The full variable domain, completed using reference TRBV9 and TRBJ1-3, is DSGVTQTPKHLITATGQRVTLRCSPRSGDLSVYWYQQSLDQGLQFLIQYYNGEERAKGNILERFSAQQFPDLHSELNLSSLELGDSALYFCASSSRTGSSAGNTIYFGEGSWLTVV.

This chain links TRBV18 with TRBJ1-6; 8 nucleotides line up with TRBD1. The CDR3 contains 16 residues. The V segment lost 3 bases and the J segment 6 bases; nucleotides outside the gene matches: 7. Looked up from germline, CDR1 is KGHSH and CDR2 is LQKENI. The CDR3, as DNA: TGTGCCAGCTCACCCGGACAGGGTTTGTTTAATTCACCCCTCCACTTT. Protein: CASSPGQGLFNSPLHF.

The count of this clone is one. This chain connects TRBV5-1 to TRBJ1-1; no reliable D call. Trimming took off 4 bases at V and 2 bases at J, with 12 bases between the two ends. The germline V gene encodes CDR1 SGHRS and CDR2 YFSETQ. The CDR3 length is 14 residues. The CDR3 DNA reads as TGCGCCAGCAGCCCCCGGGGTGGAAACACTGAAGCTTTCTTT. It yields the protein CASSPRGGNTEAFF.

The chain uses TRBV10-3 and TRBJ1-2; 7 bases line up with TRBD1. V shed 8 bases, J shed 6 bases, and the junction held 9 bases outside the gene matches. This CDR3 region has 13 residues. The germline gives CDR1 ENHRY, CDR2 SYGVKD. The CDR3 DNA is TGTGCCATCCAAAGACAGGGAACCGATGGCTACACCTTC. It yields the protein CAIQRQGTDGYTF.

V and J are TRBV7-2 and TRBJ2-1; 7 bases are shared with TRBD2. CDR1 is SGHTA, CDR2 FQGNSA, per germline. The CDR3 is made up of 15 amino acids. The V gene end was trimmed by 1 base and the J gene end by 3 bases; junction bases not matched to a gene: 3. The CDR3 sequence: CASSLGLADYNEQFF. The CDR3 nucleotides are TGTGCCAGCAGCTTAGGCCTAGCGGACTACAATGAGCAGTTCTTC.

The rearrangement links TRBV6-6 to TRBJ1-1; unclear D gene. Germline CDR1 MNHNY, CDR2 SVGAGI (reference sequence). Between the trimmed V and J ends, which lost 7 bases and 3 bases, there was a span of 18 bases. The CDR3 covers 15 residues. The CDR3 DNA reads TGTGCCAGCATATCCGACGGACTAAGGGACACTGAAGCTTTCTTT. This encodes CASISDGLRDTEAFF.

The chain links TRBV9 to TRBJ2-1; 8 nucleotides align to TRBD1. Germline values: CDR1 SGDLS, CDR2 YYNGEE. V was pared by 5 bases and J by 4 bases, with 8 bases of the junction left unmatched. The CDR3 is 15 residues long. The CDR3 DNA reads as TGTGCCAGCAGTCCCGGACAGGGCTCTTACAATGAGCAGTTCTTC. Amino acid sequence: CASSPGQGSYNEQFF.